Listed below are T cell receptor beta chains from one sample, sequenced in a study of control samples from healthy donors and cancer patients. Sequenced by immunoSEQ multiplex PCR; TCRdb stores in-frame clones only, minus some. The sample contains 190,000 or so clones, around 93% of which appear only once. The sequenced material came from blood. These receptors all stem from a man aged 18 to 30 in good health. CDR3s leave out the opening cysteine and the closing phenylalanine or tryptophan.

CDR3: ASSLGFLSYEQY
J: TRBJ2-7
V: TRBV5-1

CDR3: ASSFRTGTIYTGELF
J: TRBJ2-2
V: TRBV19

CDR3: AGKDSNSGNTIY
J: TRBJ1-3
V: TRBV2

CDR3: ASSYSQPQQHEQF
J: TRBJ2-1
V: TRBV6-6

CDR3: ASSHSGRGMNTGELF
J: TRBJ2-2
V: TRBV5-5

CDR3: ASATGGRGYT
J: TRBJ1-2
V: TRBV6-5

CDR3: ASSLGTVPLSEQY
J: TRBJ2-7
V: TRBV5-8

CDR3: ASSLVGFMNTEAF
J: TRBJ1-1
V: TRBV5-1

CDR3: ASSYSGGKPEKLF
J: TRBJ1-4
V: TRBV6-5

CDR3: AISPGDTQY
J: TRBJ2-3
V: TRBV10-3

CDR3: ASSLRGQGVGANVLT
J: TRBJ2-6
V: TRBV2

CDR3: ASSQRQENGYT
J: TRBJ1-2
V: TRBV3-1/TRBV3-2

CDR3: ASSPWGGPQGLGGELF
J: TRBJ2-2
V: TRBV28

CDR3: ASSTTREAREF
J: TRBJ2-1
V: TRBV3-1/TRBV3-2

CDR3: SVGGGAPTGELF
J: TRBJ2-2
V: TRBV29-1

CDR3: ASSLSRDTEQY
J: TRBJ2-7
V: TRBV11-1

CDR3: ASSLHDRGPYEQY
J: TRBJ2-7
V: TRBV11-2

CDR3: ASSLAWGDGRRNIQY
J: TRBJ2-4
V: TRBV5-1

CDR3: AWSPGQGALYGGYT
J: TRBJ1-2
V: TRBV30

CDR3: SVEGVGGQPQH
J: TRBJ1-5
V: TRBV29-1

CDR3: ASSFSAGSTDTQY
J: TRBJ2-3
V: TRBV28

CDR3: ASSDRQGAESYGYT
J: TRBJ1-2
V: TRBV2

CDR3: ASSPGVGGERLGTDTQY
J: TRBJ2-3
V: TRBV4-2

CDR3: AISETKGTEAF
J: TRBJ1-1
V: TRBV10-3

CDR3: ASSLSRQGVDPEAF
J: TRBJ1-1
V: TRBV7-9

CDR3: ASSETVGGLDTQY
J: TRBJ2-3
V: TRBV6-4